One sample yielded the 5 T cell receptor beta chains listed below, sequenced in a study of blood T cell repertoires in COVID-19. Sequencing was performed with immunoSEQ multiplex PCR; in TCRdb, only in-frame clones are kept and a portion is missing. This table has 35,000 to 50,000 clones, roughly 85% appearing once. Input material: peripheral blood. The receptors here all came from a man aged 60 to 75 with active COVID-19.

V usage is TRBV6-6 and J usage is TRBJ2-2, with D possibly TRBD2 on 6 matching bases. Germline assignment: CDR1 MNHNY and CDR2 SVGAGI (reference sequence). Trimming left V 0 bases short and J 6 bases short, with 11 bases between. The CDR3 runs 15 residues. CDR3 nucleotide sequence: TGTGCCAGCAGTTACTCGTTGGGGGAGGCCGGGGAGCTGTTTTTT. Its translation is CASSYSLGEAGELFF.

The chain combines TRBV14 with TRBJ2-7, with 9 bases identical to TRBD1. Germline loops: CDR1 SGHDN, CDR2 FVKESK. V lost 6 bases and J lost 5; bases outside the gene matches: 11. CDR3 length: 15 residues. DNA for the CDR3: TGTGCCAGCAGGGATGGGAACAGGGGGCCCCACGAGCAGTACTTC. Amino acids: CASRDGNRGPHEQYF.

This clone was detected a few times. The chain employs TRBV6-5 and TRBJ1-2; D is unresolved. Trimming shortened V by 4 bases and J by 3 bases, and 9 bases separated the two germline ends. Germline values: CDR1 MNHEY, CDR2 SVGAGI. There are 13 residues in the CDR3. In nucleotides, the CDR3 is TGTGCCAGCAGTTTGAGCTCGGACTATGGCTACACCTTC. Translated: CASSLSSDYGYTF.

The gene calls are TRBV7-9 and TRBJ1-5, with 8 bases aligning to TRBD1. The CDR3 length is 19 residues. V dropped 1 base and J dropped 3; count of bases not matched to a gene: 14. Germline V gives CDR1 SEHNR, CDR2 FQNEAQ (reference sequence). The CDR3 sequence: CASSLVTRQGPSNNQPQHF. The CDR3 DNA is TGTGCCAGCAGCTTAGTAACCCGACAGGGGCCCTCCAACAATCAGCCCCAGCATTTT.

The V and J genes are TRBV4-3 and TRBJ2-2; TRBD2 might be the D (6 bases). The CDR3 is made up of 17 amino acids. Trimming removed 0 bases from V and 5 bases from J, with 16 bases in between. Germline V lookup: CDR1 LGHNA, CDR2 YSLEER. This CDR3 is CASSQEPAGSQTGELFF. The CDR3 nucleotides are TGCGCCAGCAGCCAAGAACCGGCGGGGAGCCAAACCGGGGAGCTGTTTTTT.